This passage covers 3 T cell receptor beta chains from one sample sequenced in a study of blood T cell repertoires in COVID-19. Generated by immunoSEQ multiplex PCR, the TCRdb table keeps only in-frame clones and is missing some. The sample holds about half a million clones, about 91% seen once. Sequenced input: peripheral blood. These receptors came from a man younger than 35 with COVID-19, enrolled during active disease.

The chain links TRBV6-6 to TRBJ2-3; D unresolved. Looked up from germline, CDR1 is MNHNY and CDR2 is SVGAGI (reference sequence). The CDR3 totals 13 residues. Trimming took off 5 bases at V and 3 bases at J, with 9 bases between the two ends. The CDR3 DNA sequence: TGTGCCAGCAGTCGATCCCCGACAGATACGCAGTATTTT. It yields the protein CASSRSPTDTQYF.

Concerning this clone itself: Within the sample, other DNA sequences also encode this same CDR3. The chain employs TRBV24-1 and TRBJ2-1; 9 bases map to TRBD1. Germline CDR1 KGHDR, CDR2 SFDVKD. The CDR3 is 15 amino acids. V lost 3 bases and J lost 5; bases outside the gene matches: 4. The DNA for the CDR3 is TGTGCCACCAGTGATCCGGGACAGGGAAACAATGAGCAGTTCTTC. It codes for CATSDPGQGNNEQFF.

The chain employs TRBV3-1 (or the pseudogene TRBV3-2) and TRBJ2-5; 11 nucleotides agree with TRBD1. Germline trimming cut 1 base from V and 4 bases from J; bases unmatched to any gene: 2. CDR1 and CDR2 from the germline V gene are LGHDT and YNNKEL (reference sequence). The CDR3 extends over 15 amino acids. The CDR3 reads CASSQGTGGRETQYF. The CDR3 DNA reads TGTGCCAGCAGCCAAGGGACAGGGGGCCGAGAGACCCAGTACTTC.